Sequencing of this TCR beta chain was carried out in a study of breast tumors, draining lymph nodes, adjacent tissues. General study results and limits: Compared with lymph nodes, tumors were less diverse; compared with nontumor tissue, more.

Breast cancer patients provided tissue from their axillary draining lymph nodes. From germline, CDR1 is MDHEN and CDR2 SYDVKM. The ends were cut back, 6 bases at V and 0 bases at J, with 20 bases in the middle. The CDR3 has 17 residues. TCRdb ran MiXCR on the multiplex PCR reads and lists one entry per CDR3 protein. Of approximately 130,000 distinct CDR3 sequences listed, roughly 20% are singletons. Regarding this clonotype: The antigen remains unidentified.

The receptor's source is a female donor with breast cancer. Some clones in this sample may be carry-over from other donors' samples. Sequenced sample: axillary lymph node tissue. The chain is built from TRBV28 and TRBJ1-2, with D perhaps TRBD1 (6 bases). The CDR3 coding sequence is TGTGCCAGCAGGCTAATACCAAGGGACAAGGCTAACTATGGCTACACCTTC. This codes for CASRLIPRDKANYGYTF.